A single sample is the source of the 9 T cell receptor beta chains below, sequenced in a study of regulatory T cells in long-lasting Graves disease. Time point described: newly diagnosed GD, antithyroid drugs for less than 3 months. From RNA extracted from PBMCs, the TCR library was made. Sequencing libraries for TCR beta were prepared with iRepertoire HTBI primers and Arm-PCR of CDR3 regions. A single record per CDR3 protein comes from TCRdb applying MiXCR to the multiplex PCR reads. The sample holds hundreds of thousands of distinct CDR3 sequences, around an eighth seen once. These same data were also listed under a study on T cells in Graves' hyperthyroidism and ophthalmopathy.

The sample here was peripheral blood mononuclear cells (PBMCs), taken at new diagnosis, from a patient treated with antithyroid drugs. The origin of the receptors is a man aged 25 to 40 with Graves disease.

The rearrangement uses TRBV20-1 and TRBJ2-2; D possibly corresponds to TRBD1 (6 bases). Trimming removed 6 bases from V and 4 bases from J, with 12 bases in between. This CDR3 region has 13 residues. The germline V gene encodes CDR1 DFQATT and CDR2 SNEGSKA (reference sequence). CDR3 protein: CSARGDSTGELFF. For the CDR3, the DNA is TGCAGTGCCAGGGGCGATTCCACCGGGGAGCTGTTTTTT.

This clonotype was recorded at least ten times. This sequence joins TRBV20-1 and TRBJ2-7; D tentatively reads TRBD1 or TRBD2 (5 bases each). Germline V gene data show CDR1 as DFQATT and CDR2 as SNEGSKA (reference sequence). The CDR3 spans 14 residues. The V end lost 2 bases, the J end lost 5 bases, and 16 bases lay between the germline ends. CDR3 sequence reads: CSARPFGTAHEQYF. As DNA, the CDR3 is TGCAGTGCTAGACCTTTCGGGACGGCGCACGAGCAGTACTTC.

This clonotype came up many times. CDR3 loop: CATSESRTYQETQYF. In DNA, the CDR3 is TGTGCCACCAGTGAGAGCCGGACTTATCAAGAGACCCAGTACTTC. The chain employs TRBV24-1 and TRBJ2-5, with D possibly TRBD2 on 5 matching bases. Trimming took off 4 bases at V and 2 bases at J, with 13 bases between the two ends. CDR1 is KGHDR and CDR2 is SFDVKD in the germline V gene. The CDR3 has 15 residues.

This chain connects TRBV18 to TRBJ1-1; D remains ambiguous. The CDR3 totals 14 residues. In germline, CDR1 is KGHSH, CDR2 LQKENI. Trimming took 3 bases from V and 5 from J, leaving 13 bases between them. The chain's CDR3 is CASSPNERATEAFF. CDR3 nucleotides: TGTGCCAGCTCACCGAACGAACGGGCAACTGAAGCTTTCTTT.

The chain links TRBV7-9 to TRBJ2-2, with a tentative D call TRBD2 (6 bases). Germline CDR1 SEHNR, CDR2 FQNEAQ (reference sequence). The CDR3 is 14 amino acids. Deletions cut 5 bases from V and 6 bases from J, with 13 bases between. CDR3 sequence (DNA): TGTGCCAGCAGCGTCACTAGCCAACCCGGGGAGCTGTTTTTT. As protein: CASSVTSQPGELFF.

This clonotype has only a few counts. The rearrangement uses TRBV10-3 and TRBJ1-6; no firm D call. The germline gives CDR1 ENHRY, CDR2 SYGVKD. The CDR3 spans 12 residues. Trimming cost V 2 bases and J 10 bases, with 6 bases left between them. The CDR3 DNA reads as TGTGCCATCAGTGAGATAGGATCACCCCTCCACTTT. Residues: CAISEIGSPLHF.

This clonotype has a count of ten or more. The J gene is TRBJ1-1, the V gene TRBV29-1; D is unresolved. CDR3 length equals 10 residues. V shed 6 bases and J shed 7 bases, with 9 bases lying between them. Germline V gene data show CDR1 as SQVTM and CDR2 as ANQGSEA. The CDR3 region is CSVAQSEAFF. CDR3 nucleotides: TGCAGCGTCGCTCAGAGTGAAGCTTTCTTT.

This rearrangement joins TRBV19 to TRBJ2-5; 13 bases match TRBD2. CDR1 and CDR2 (germline): LNHDA, SQIVND (reference sequence). The CDR3 is 18 residues long. V lost 4 bases and J lost 3; bases outside the gene matches: 11. As DNA, the CDR3 is TGTGCCAGTAGTACAGGACTAGCGGGAGTTACCGGAAAAGAGACCCAGTACTTC. Its protein is CASSTGLAGVTGKETQYF.

This clonotype was recorded at least ten times. The CDR3 DNA sequence: TGTGCCAGCAGTTACGCGGGACAAGAGACCCAGTACTTC. It yields the protein CASSYAGQETQYF. The genes are TRBV6-9 and TRBJ2-5; tentative D call: TRBD2 (6 bases). The CDR3 length is 13 residues. Looked up from germline, CDR1 is MNHGY and CDR2 is SVAAGI. Trimming removed 3 bases at V and 2 bases at J, with 7 bases between.